The present T cell receptor (beta chain) was sequenced within a study of cytomegalovirus exposure and HLA in healthy donors. As concerns this clone: Its antigen is still unknown.

Donors had nominal health at sampling but likely had unrecorded immune exposures. General observations from the study: In a later analysis, DRB1 alleles had the most associated TCRs; HLA-C alleles the fewest.

The study ran its PCR with 60 Vbeta and 13 Jbeta primers. Profiled with immunoSEQ multiplex PCR; TCRdb holds only in-frame clones, not every one. This sample has 150,000 to 200,000 clones; more than 85% occur once, and the top ten carry 1.5% to 2%. The CDR3 is made up of 12 amino acids. V was trimmed by 3 bases and J by 7 bases, leaving 10 bases between them. Per germline, CDR1 ENHRY and CDR2 SYGVKD. The TCR was taken from a young woman in good health and CMV-seronegative. This chain joins TRBV10-3 and TRBJ2-7; D gene ambiguous. The sample was PBMCs. The CDR3 DNA is TGTGCCATCAGTGATGGTACGAGAGAGCAGTACTTC. This codes for CAISDGTREQYF.